The rows below give T cell receptor beta chains drawn from one sample of a study of shared clonotypes between healthy human individuals. The data were produced by immunoSEQ multiplex PCR, yet TCRdb's version contains in-frame clones alone and is incomplete. In the table there are more than 600,000 clones, under 95% of which are singletons. Sequencing was performed on naive CD8+ T cells sorted from blood. These receptors came from a man in his thirties or forties in good health. Both conserved end residues are part of each CDR3. Fields, in order: D gene, V gene, clone size, J gene, CDR3 protein, CDR3 DNA. D genes are given only for firm matches. Size is omitted from some rows. Given values are once, few, many or a class for expanded clones.

-,TRBV28,-,TRBJ1-5,CASSLTGTAPYSNQPQHF,TGTGCCAGCAGTTTAACGGGGACCGCACCGTATAGCAATCAGCCCCAGCATTTT
-,TRBV13,-,TRBJ2-5,CASSSTGFGETQYF,TGTGCCAGCAGCTCCACAGGGTTCGGGGAGACCCAGTACTTC
-,TRBV4-1,-,TRBJ2-7,CASSQAGTGSYEQYF,TGCGCCAGCAGCCAAGCCGGGACGGGCTCCTACGAGCAGTACTTC
TRBD1,TRBV5-1,-,TRBJ2-7,CASKPGQGNYEQYF,TGCGCCAGCAAACCGGGACAGGGTAACTACGAGCAGTACTTC
-,TRBV6-4,-,TRBJ2-7,CASSETEGNEQYF,TGTGCCAGCAGTGAAACGGAAGGGAACGAGCAGTACTTC
TRBD2,TRBV7-9,-,TRBJ2-1,CASSLEGGLAYNEQFF,TGTGCCAGCAGCTTAGAAGGCGGACTAGCCTACAATGAGCAGTTCTTC
-,TRBV4-1,-,TRBJ2-7,CASSQPWDYEQYF,TGCGCCAGCAGCCAGCCCTGGGACTACGAGCAGTACTTC
-,TRBV2,-,TRBJ1-5,CASSEPGRGQPQHF,TGTGCCAGCAGTGAGCCAGGGCGAGGTCAGCCCCAGCATTTT
-,TRBV5-8,-,TRBJ1-1,CASSPRFGENTEAFF,TGTGCCAGCAGCCCCCGGTTCGGGGAGAACACTGAAGCTTTCTTT
-,TRBV7-2,-,TRBJ2-2,CASSRNPRVRELFF,TGTGCCAGCAGCCGGAACCCCCGGGTCAGGGAGCTGTTTTTT
-,TRBV9,-,TRBJ2-5,CASSALTSQETQYF,TGTGCCAGCAGCGCTTTGACGTCCCAAGAGACCCAGTACTTC
TRBD1,TRBV5-1,once,TRBJ2-7,CASSHLGTGSYEQYF,TGCGCCAGCAGCCACCTCGGGACAGGGTCCTACGAGCAGTACTTC
TRBD1,TRBV7-9,-,TRBJ2-5,CASSLAGQGGKEYF,TGTGCCAGCAGCTTAGCGGGACAGGGGGGAAAGGAGTACTTC
-,TRBV7-2,-,TRBJ2-5,CASSFWAQETQYF,TGTGCCAGCAGCTTTTGGGCCCAAGAGACCCAGTACTTC
TRBD2,TRBV7-6,-,TRBJ2-7,CASSLEGLAGAILAYEQYF,TGTGCCAGCAGCTTAGAAGGACTAGCGGGAGCGATCCTCGCCTACGAGCAGTACTTC
-,TRBV10-1,once,TRBJ2-7,CASSDRAVGTTSYEQYF,TGCGCCAGCAGTGATAGGGCCGTCGGGACAACCTCCTACGAGCAGTACTTC
TRBD2,TRBV9,-,TRBJ2-3,CASSLGTSHTDTQYF,TGTGCCAGCAGCCTCGGGACTAGCCACACAGATACGCAGTATTTT
-,TRBV5-1,once,TRBJ2-7,CASSLARGNEQYF,TGCGCCAGCAGCTTGGCCCGTGGTAACGAGCAGTACTTC
TRBD1,TRBV6-4,-,TRBJ2-7,CASSPFGTGSYEQYF,TGTGCCAGCAGTCCCTTTGGGACAGGGAGCTACGAGCAGTACTTC
TRBD2,TRBV9,few,TRBJ2-1,CASSVVGGRDNEQFF,TGTGCCAGCAGCGTAGTAGGAGGGAGGGACAATGAGCAGTTCTTC
TRBD1,TRBV13,-,TRBJ2-3,CASSEGQGALADTQYF,TGTGCCAGCAGCGAAGGACAGGGGGCTCTGGCAGATACGCAGTATTTT
-,TRBV10-3,-,TRBJ2-7,CAISEYENEQYF,TGTGCCATCAGTGAGTATGAAAACGAGCAGTACTTC
-,TRBV7-9,-,TRBJ1-5,CASSLVLGASNQPQHF,TGTGCCAGCAGCTTAGTCTTGGGGGCGAGCAATCAGCCCCAGCATTTT
-,TRBV2,-,TRBJ2-7,CASKTGSGEQYF,TGTGCCAGCAAAACAGGGTCTGGAGAGCAGTACTTC
-,TRBV7-9,-,TRBJ2-7,CASSLARRTQPYYEQYF,TGTGCCAGCAGCTTAGCCAGAAGGACTCAACCCTACTACGAGCAGTACTTC
-,TRBV9,-,TRBJ2-7,CASSDGLGGEQYF,TGTGCCAGCAGCGATGGACTGGGCGGCGAGCAGTACTTC
TRBD1,TRBV28,-,TRBJ2-2,CASSHRGSTGELFF,TGTGCCAGCAGTCACAGGGGGTCCACCGGGGAGCTGTTTTTT
-,TRBV6-1,-,TRBJ1-5,CASSEPRLGNSNQPQHF,TGTGCCAGCAGTGAACCCCGATTGGGAAATAGCAATCAGCCCCAGCATTTT
-,TRBV7-9,-,TRBJ1-4,CASSKGPEKLFF,TGTGCCAGCAGCAAGGGCCCCGAAAAACTGTTTTTT
TRBD1,TRBV6-1,-,TRBJ1-2,CASRQGASHGYTF,TGTGCCAGCAGGCAGGGGGCGTCTCACGGCTACACCTTC
TRBD2,TRBV7-6,-,TRBJ2-3,CASSPGLAGGPTDTQYF,TGTGCCAGCAGCCCAGGACTAGCGGGAGGGCCTACAGATACGCAGTATTTT
-,TRBV18,-,TRBJ1-4,CASSPPLEKLFF,TGTGCCAGCTCACCACCGCTTGAAAAACTGTTTTTT
-,TRBV2,-,TRBJ2-1,CASHGTLGGEQFF,TGTGCCAGCCACGGGACTCTCGGAGGTGAGCAGTTCTTC